A selection of T cell receptor beta chains follows, all from one sample in a study of blood T cell repertoires in COVID-19. The repertoire was sequenced with immunoSEQ multiplex PCR; TCRdb's copy has only in-frame clones and lacks some. The sample yields over 75,000 clones, around 90% seen once. Input material: peripheral blood. The receptors were sampled from a human donor with active COVID-19. The donor label of this sample is uncertain. The CDR3 runs from the conserved cysteine through the conserved F or W. The D gene is left open where the match is weak. Not all rows give a size; the values are once, few, many and, for expanded clones, a class.

CDR3,DNA,D,V,size,J
CASSLMDSTEAFF,TGTGCCAGCAGCTTAATGGACAGCACTGAAGCTTTCTTT,-,TRBV7-3,-,TRBJ1-1
CASSARWDRGPDTQYF,TGTGCCAGCAGCGCCCGGTGGGACAGGGGACCAGATACGCAGTATTTT,TRBD1,TRBV5-4,-,TRBJ2-3
CASSPRGDRVGTDTQYF,TGTGCCAGCAGTCCGAGGGGCGACAGGGTAGGGACAGATACGCAGTATTTT,TRBD1,TRBV28,-,TRBJ2-3
CAVRDIYEQYF,TGCGCCGTCCGGGACATCTACGAGCAGTACTTC,-,TRBV10-2,-,TRBJ2-7
CASSLSSRGLHKNIQYF,TGTGCCAGCAGTTTATCCTCGCGGGGCCTCCACAAAAACATTCAGTACTTC,-,TRBV27,-,TRBJ2-4
CASSLGLAGGSSSYEQYF,TGTGCCAGCAGCTTGGGACTAGCGGGGGGATCAAGCTCCTACGAGCAGTACTTC,TRBD2,TRBV7-9,-,TRBJ2-7
CASSVDPAGGIQETQYF,TGTGCCAGCAGCGTAGATCCAGCGGGGGGAATACAAGAGACCCAGTACTTC,TRBD2,TRBV9,-,TRBJ2-5
CAISDSAGFQPQHF,TGTGCCATCAGTGATTCGGCAGGGTTTCAGCCCCAGCATTTT,-,TRBV10-3,-,TRBJ1-5
CASAQQGGRQETQYF,TGTGCCAGCGCACAACAGGGGGGGAGACAAGAGACCCAGTACTTC,-,TRBV6-5,once,TRBJ2-5
CASSQEGSQGAGEQYF,TGCGCCAGCAGCCAAGAAGGTAGCCAGGGGGCCGGCGAGCAGTACTTC,TRBD1,TRBV4-1,-,TRBJ2-7
CASSQDWGGQSITF,TGCGCCAGCAGCCAAGATTGGGGGGGCCAGAGTATCACCTTC,-,TRBV4-1,-,TRBJ1-2
CSASPPGRDRGYF,TGCAGTGCTAGTCCTCCAGGGAGGGACAGGGGGTATTTT,TRBD1,TRBV20-1,-,TRBJ1-3
CASSEEWGHSYEQYF,TGTGCCAGCAGCGAGGAGTGGGGGCACTCCTACGAGCAGTACTTC,-,TRBV27,-,TRBJ2-7
CASSINPDRAAQYF,TGTGCCAGTAGTATAAACCCCGACAGGGCGGCGCAGTATTTT,TRBD1,TRBV19,-,TRBJ2-3
CASRPSGTSGEAYEQYF,TGTGCCAGCCGACCCTCCGGGACTAGCGGGGAGGCGTACGAGCAGTACTTC,TRBD2,TRBV27,-,TRBJ2-7
CASLYRDNSTDTQYF,TGTGCCAGCCTCTACCGGGACAACAGCACAGATACGCAGTATTTT,-,TRBV14,-,TRBJ2-3
CASSPGLADHEQYF,TGTGCCAGCAGCCCGGGACTAGCGGACCACGAGCAGTACTTC,TRBD2,TRBV5-4,-,TRBJ2-7
CASSVEQGSYNEQFF,TGTGCCAGCAGCGTAGAACAGGGGTCCTACAATGAGCAGTTCTTC,TRBD1,TRBV9,once,TRBJ2-1
CASSYTTGGDYEQYF,TGTGCCAGCAGCTATACGACAGGGGGAGACTACGAGCAGTACTTC,TRBD1,TRBV5-6,-,TRBJ2-7
CASSRLAGDTGELFF,TGTGCCAGCAGCCGACTAGCGGGGGACACCGGGGAGCTGTTTTTT,TRBD2,TRBV7-9,-,TRBJ2-2
CASSQPTDLTEAFF,TGCGCCAGCAGCCAACCTACAGATCTCACTGAAGCTTTCTTT,-,TRBV4-1,-,TRBJ1-1
CASVEGGDNQPQHF,TGTGCCAGCGTGGAGGGGGGGGACAATCAGCCCCAGCATTTT,-,TRBV6-5,-,TRBJ1-5
CASSRTGDTDTQYF,TGTGCCAGTAGTAGAACAGGAGACACAGATACGCAGTATTTT,-,TRBV19,-,TRBJ2-3
CASSEAWGLGNTIYF,TGTGCCAGCAGTGAAGCTTGGGGGCTTGGGAACACCATATATTTT,-,TRBV6-1,-,TRBJ1-3
CASSYRAGRETQYF,TGTGCCAGCAGTTACCGGGCGGGGCGGGAGACCCAGTACTTC,-,TRBV6-2/TRBV6-3,-,TRBJ2-5
CASSQTGVGYEQYF,TGCGCCAGCAGCCAAACAGGGGTGGGCTACGAGCAGTACTTC,TRBD1,TRBV4-1,once,TRBJ2-7
CASSPKDVGPRSPYEQYF,TGTGCCAGCAGCCCTAAAGACGTGGGGCCAAGGTCCCCCTACGAGCAGTACTTC,-,TRBV7-9,once,TRBJ2-7
CASSVTGTEYNEQFF,TGTGCCAGTAGTGTAACCGGGACAGAGTACAATGAGCAGTTCTTC,TRBD1,TRBV19,-,TRBJ2-1
CASSLVQGVQAGNTIYF,TGTGCCAGCAGCTTGGTTCAGGGTGTGCAGGCTGGAAACACCATATATTTT,-,TRBV5-6,-,TRBJ1-3
CASSYSASGPPGQYF,TGTGCCAGCAGTTACTCGGCCAGCGGGCCCCCGGGGCAGTATTTT,-,TRBV6-2/TRBV6-3,-,TRBJ2-3
CASSTRGRANEKLFF,TGTGCCAGCAGCACAAGGGGGCGAGCTAATGAAAAACTGTTTTTT,TRBD1,TRBV6-5,-,TRBJ1-4
CASSLPRTGRNTGELFF,TGCGCCAGCAGCTTACCACGGACAGGGCGGAACACCGGGGAGCTGTTTTTT,TRBD1,TRBV5-1,-,TRBJ2-2
CSVEETGGHYGYTF,TGCAGCGTTGAGGAGACAGGGGGCCACTATGGCTACACCTTC,TRBD1,TRBV29-1,-,TRBJ1-2
CASRRDRVRINPANTGELFF,TGTGCCAGCAGGAGAGACAGGGTGAGAATTAATCCAGCTAACACCGGGGAGCTGTTTTTT,TRBD1,TRBV2,many,TRBJ2-2
CASSMTGGLSNQPQHF,TGTGCCAGCAGCATGACAGGGGGCCTAAGCAATCAGCCCCAGCATTTT,TRBD1,TRBV4-2,few,TRBJ1-5
CATSNTPEREAFF,TGTGCCACCAGCAATACACCGGAGAGAGAAGCTTTCTTT,-,TRBV15,once,TRBJ1-1
CASSHVAEAFF,TGTGCCAGCAGCCACGTGGCAGAAGCTTTCTTT,-,TRBV3-1/TRBV3-2,-,TRBJ1-1
CASSMTQEMNTEAFF,TGTGCCAGCAGCATGACACAGGAAATGAACACTGAAGCTTTCTTT,-,TRBV11-2,-,TRBJ1-1
CASSSLQETQYF,TGTGCCAGCAGCTCTCTCCAAGAGACCCAGTACTTC,-,TRBV13,-,TRBJ2-5
CANPVTGIAQEQFF,TGTGCCAACCCCGTAACAGGGATAGCTCAGGAGCAGTTCTTC,-,TRBV24-1,-,TRBJ2-1
CAGPTGIRNQPQHF,TGCGCCGGTCCGACAGGGATCCGCAATCAGCCCCAGCATTTT,TRBD1,TRBV5-1,few,TRBJ1-5
CASSPGQDLPQHF,TGTGCCAGCAGCCCAGGACAGGACTTGCCCCAGCATTTT,TRBD1,TRBV7-2,-,TRBJ1-5
CASSERDRAYNEQFF,TGTGCCAGCAGCGAACGGGACAGGGCCTACAATGAGCAGTTCTTC,TRBD1,TRBV9,-,TRBJ2-1
CASSDTAVYYGYTF,TGTGCCAGCAGTGACACTGCTGTTTACTATGGCTACACCTTC,-,TRBV6-1,few,TRBJ1-2
CASSVVGTSPRHEQYF,TGTGCCAGCAGCGTAGTAGGGACATCCCCACGCCACGAGCAGTACTTC,-,TRBV9,-,TRBJ2-7
CASSPPVSIDQQFF,TGTGCCAGCTCACCACCCGTCAGTATTGATCAGCAGTTCTTC,-,TRBV18,-,TRBJ2-1
CASSIRGVSITGELFF,TGTGCCAGTAGTATCCGGGGGGTCTCTATTACCGGGGAGCTGTTTTTT,TRBD2,TRBV19,-,TRBJ2-2
CASSPWPPGQRISGANVLTF,TGTGCCAGCAGTCCATGGCCTCCGGGACAGCGGATTAGTGGGGCCAACGTCCTGACTTTC,TRBD1,TRBV2,-,TRBJ2-6
CASSQRDRVDGNEQFF,TGTGCCAGCAGCCAACGGGACAGGGTAGATGGCAATGAGCAGTTCTTC,TRBD1,TRBV4-2,-,TRBJ2-1
CASSLERITGANSPLHF,TGTGCCAGCAGCTTAGAGAGGATCACAGGGGCGAATTCACCCCTCCACTTT,TRBD1,TRBV11-2,-,TRBJ1-6
CASSYTSGGASDTQYF,TGTGCCAGCAGTTACACTAGCGGGGGGGCCTCAGATACGCAGTATTTT,TRBD2,TRBV7-9,-,TRBJ2-3
CASSQGGMVTEAFF,TGCGCCAGCAGCCAAGGAGGTATGGTAACTGAAGCTTTCTTT,-,TRBV4-3,-,TRBJ1-1
CSVEYLTNTETQYF,TGCAGCGTCGAATACCTGACTAATACAGAGACCCAGTACTTC,-,TRBV29-1,-,TRBJ2-5
CSAQLAGSDTQYF,TGCAGCGCGCAACTAGCGGGGTCAGATACGCAGTATTTT,TRBD2,TRBV29-1,-,TRBJ2-3